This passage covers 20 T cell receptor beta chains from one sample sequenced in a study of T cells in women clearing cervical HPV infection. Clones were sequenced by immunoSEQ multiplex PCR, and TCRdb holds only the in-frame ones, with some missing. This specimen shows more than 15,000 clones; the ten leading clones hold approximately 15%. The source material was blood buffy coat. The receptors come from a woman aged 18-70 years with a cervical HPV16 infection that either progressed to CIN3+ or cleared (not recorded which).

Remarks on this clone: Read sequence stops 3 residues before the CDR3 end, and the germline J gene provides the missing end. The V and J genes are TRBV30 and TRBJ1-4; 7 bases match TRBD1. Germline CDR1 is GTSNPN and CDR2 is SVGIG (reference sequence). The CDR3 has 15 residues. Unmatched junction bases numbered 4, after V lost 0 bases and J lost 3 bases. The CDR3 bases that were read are TGTGCCTGGAGTGTTGTGCAGGGGGCTAATGAAAAA. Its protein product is CAWSVVQGANEK. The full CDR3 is CAWSVVQGANEKLFF.

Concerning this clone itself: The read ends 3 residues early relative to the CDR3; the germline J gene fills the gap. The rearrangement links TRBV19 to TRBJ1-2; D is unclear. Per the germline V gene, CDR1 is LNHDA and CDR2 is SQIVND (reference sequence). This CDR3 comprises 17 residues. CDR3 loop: CASSIPTRTLGGDDYTF. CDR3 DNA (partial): TGTGCCAGTAGTATCCCCACCAGGACCCTCGGCGGGGATGAC.

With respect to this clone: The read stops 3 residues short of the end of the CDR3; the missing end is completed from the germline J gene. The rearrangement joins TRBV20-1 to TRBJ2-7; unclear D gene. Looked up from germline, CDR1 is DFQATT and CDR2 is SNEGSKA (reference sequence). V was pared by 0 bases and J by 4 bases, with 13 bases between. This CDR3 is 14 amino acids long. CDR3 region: CSARDVRQAYEQYF. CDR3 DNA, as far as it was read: TGCAGTGCTAGAGATGTCCGGCAGGCTTACGAG.

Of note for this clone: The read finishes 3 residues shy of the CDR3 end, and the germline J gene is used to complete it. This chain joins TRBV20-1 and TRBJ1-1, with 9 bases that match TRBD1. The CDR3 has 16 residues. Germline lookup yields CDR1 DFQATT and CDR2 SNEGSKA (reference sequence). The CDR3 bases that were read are TGCAGTGCTAGAGTCATGGATCCGGGACAGGGTCGCAAA. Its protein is CSARVMDPGQGRK. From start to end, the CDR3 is CSARVMDPGQGRKAFF.

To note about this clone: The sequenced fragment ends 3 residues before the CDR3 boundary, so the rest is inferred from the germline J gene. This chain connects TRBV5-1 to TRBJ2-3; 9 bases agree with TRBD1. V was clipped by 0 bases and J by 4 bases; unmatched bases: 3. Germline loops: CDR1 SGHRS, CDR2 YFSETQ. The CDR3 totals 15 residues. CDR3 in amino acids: CASSLAGQGADTQYF. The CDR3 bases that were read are TGCGCCAGCAGCTTGGCGGGACAGGGCGCAGATACG.

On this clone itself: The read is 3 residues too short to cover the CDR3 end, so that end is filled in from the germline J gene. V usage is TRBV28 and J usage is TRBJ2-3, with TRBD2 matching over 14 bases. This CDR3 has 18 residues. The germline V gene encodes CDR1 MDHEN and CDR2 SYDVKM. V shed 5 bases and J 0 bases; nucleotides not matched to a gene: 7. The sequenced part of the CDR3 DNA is TGTGCCAGCAGTCCAAGGACTAGCGGGAGGATAAGCACAGATACG. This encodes CASSPRTSGRISTDT. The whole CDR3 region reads CASSPRTSGRISTDTQYF. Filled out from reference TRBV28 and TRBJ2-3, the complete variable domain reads DVKVTQSSRYLVKRTGEKVFLECVQDMDHENMFWYRQDPGLGLRLIYFSYDVKMKEKGDIPEGYSVSREKKERFSLILESASTNQTSMYLCASSPRTSGRISTDTQYFGPGTRLTVL.

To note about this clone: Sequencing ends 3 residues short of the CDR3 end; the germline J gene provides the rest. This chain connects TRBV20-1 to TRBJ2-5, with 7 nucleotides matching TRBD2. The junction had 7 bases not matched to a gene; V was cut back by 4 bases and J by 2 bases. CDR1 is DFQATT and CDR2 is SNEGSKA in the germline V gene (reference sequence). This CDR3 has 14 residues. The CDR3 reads CSANLVAGQETQYF. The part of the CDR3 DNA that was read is TGCAGTGCTAATCTAGTAGCGGGTCAAGAGACC.

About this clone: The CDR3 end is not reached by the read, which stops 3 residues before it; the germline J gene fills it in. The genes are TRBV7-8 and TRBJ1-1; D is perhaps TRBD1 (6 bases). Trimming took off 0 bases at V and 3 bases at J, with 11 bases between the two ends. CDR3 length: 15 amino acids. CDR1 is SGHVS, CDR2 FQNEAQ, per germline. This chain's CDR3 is CASSLASGQYTEAFF. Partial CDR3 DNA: TGTGCCAGCAGCTTAGCATCGGGACAATACACTGAA.

The part of the CDR3 DNA that was read is TGTGCCAGTAGTATTCTTGAGGGGCGGGGAGATACG. As protein: CASSILEGRGDT. The whole CDR3 protein reads CASSILEGRGDTQYF. The chain uses TRBV19 and TRBJ2-3; a possible D gene is TRBD2 (6 bases). The read finishes 3 residues shy of the CDR3 end, and the germline J gene is used to complete it. The germline CDR1 and CDR2 sequences are LNHDA and SQIVND (reference sequence). V was clipped by 3 bases and J by 5 bases, with 15 bases between them. The CDR3 is 15 amino acids.

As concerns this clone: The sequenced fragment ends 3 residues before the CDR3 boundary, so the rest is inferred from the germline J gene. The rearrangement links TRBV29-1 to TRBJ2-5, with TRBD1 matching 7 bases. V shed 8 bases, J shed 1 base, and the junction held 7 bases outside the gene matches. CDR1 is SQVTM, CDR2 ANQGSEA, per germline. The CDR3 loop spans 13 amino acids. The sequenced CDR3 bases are TGCAGCACCCGGACAGGACCCCAAGAGACC. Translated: CSTRTGPQET. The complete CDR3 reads CSTRTGPQETQYF. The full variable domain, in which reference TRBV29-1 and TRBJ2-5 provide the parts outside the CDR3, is SAVISQKPSRDICQRGTSLTIQCQVDSQVTMMFWYRQQPGQSLTLIATANQGSEATYESGFVIDKFPISRPNLTFSTLTVSNMSPEDSSIYLCSTRTGPQETQYFGPGTRLLVL.

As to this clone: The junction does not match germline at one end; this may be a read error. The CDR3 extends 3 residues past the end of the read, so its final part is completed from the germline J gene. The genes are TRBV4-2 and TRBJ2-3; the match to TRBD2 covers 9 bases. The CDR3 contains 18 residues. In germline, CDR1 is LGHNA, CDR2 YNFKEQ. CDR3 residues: CASSQEIHAGGSTDTQYF. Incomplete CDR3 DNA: TGCGCCAGCAGCCAAGAAATCCACGCGGGAGGGAGCACAGATACG.

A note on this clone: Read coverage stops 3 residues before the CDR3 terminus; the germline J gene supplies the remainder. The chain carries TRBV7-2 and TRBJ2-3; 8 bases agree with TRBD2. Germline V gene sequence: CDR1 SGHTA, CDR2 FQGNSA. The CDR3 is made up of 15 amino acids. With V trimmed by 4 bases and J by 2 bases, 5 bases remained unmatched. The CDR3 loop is CASSSRLAITDTQYF. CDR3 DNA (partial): TGTGCCAGCAGCTCTAGACTAGCGATCACAGATACG. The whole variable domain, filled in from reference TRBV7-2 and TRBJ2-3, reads GAGVSQSPSNKVTEKGKDVELRCDPISGHTALYWYRQSLGQGLEFLIYFQGNSAPDKSGLPSDRFSAERTGGSVSTLTIQRTQQEDSAVYLCASSSRLAITDTQYFGPGTRLTVL.

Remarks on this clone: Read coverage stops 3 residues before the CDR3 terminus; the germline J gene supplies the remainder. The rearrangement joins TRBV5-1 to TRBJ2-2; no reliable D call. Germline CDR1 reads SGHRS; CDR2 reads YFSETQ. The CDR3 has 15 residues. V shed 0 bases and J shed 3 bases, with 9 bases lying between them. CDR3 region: CASSLAYRDTGELFF. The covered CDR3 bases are TGCGCCAGCAGCTTGGCATACAGAGACACCGGGGAG. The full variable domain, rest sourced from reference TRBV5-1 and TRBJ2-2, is KAGVTQTPRYLIKTRGQQVTLSCSPISGHRSVSWYQQTPGQGLQFLFEYFSETQRNKGNFPGRFSGRQFSNSRSEMNVSTLELGDSALYLCASSLAYRDTGELFFGEGSRLTVL.

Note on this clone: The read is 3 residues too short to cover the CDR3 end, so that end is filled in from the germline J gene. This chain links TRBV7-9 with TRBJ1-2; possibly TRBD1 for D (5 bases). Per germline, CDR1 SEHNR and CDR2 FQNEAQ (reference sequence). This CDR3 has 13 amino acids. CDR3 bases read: TGTGCCAGCAGCTTGGATCAGGGAAGTACC. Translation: CASSLDQGST. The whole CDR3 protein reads CASSLDQGSTYTF.

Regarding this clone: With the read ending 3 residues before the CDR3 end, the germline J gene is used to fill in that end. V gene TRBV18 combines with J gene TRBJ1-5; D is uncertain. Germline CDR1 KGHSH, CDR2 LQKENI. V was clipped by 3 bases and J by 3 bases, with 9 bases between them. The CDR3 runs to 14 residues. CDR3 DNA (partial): TGTGCCAGCTCACCCGGACTTATCAATCAGCCC. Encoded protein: CASSPGLINQP. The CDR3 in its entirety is CASSPGLINQPQHF.

The CDR3 DNA, read in part, is TGCAGTCTTCGACTAGCGGGGGCAACAAAACTTTACAATGAG. As protein: CSLRLAGATKLYNE. The whole CDR3 sequence is CSLRLAGATKLYNEQFF. The V call is TRBV20-1, the J call TRBJ2-1; TRBD2 agrees at 12 bases. The read comes to an end 3 residues before the CDR3 does, leaving the germline J gene to fill in the end. This CDR3 spans 17 amino acids. Germline loops: CDR1 DFQATT, CDR2 SNEGSKA (reference sequence). Trimming removed 8 bases from V and 4 bases from J; junction bases left unmatched: 15.

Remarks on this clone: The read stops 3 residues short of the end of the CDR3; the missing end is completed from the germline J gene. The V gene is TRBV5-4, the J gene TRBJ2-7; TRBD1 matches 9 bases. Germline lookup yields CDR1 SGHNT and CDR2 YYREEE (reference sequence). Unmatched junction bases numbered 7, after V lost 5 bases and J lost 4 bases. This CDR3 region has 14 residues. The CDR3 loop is CASRPGQGVYEQYF. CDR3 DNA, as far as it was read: TGTGCCAGCAGACCGGGACAGGGTGTTTACGAG. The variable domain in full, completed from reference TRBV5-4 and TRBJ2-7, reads ETGVTQSPTHLIKTRGQQVTLRCSSQSGHNTVSWYQQALGQGPQFIFQYYREEENGRGNFPPRFSGLQFPNYSSELNVNALELDDSALYLCASRPGQGVYEQYFGPGTRLTVT.

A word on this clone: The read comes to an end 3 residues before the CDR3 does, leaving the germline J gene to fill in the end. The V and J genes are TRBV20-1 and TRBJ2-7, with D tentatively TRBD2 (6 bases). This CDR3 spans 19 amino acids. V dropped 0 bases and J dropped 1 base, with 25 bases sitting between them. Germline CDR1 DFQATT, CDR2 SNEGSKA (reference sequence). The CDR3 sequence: CSARDLSRGSGSGSYEQYF. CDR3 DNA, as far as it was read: TGCAGTGCTAGAGATCTGTCGAGAGGTAGCGGAAGCGGTTCCTACGAG.

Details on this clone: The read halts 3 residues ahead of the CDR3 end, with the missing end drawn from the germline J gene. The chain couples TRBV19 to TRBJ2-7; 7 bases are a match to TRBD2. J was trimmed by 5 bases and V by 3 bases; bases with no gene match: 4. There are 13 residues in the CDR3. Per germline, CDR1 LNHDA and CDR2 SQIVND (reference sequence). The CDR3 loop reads CASSISLADEQYF. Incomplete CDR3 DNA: TGTGCCAGTAGTATTTCGCTAGCGGACGAG.

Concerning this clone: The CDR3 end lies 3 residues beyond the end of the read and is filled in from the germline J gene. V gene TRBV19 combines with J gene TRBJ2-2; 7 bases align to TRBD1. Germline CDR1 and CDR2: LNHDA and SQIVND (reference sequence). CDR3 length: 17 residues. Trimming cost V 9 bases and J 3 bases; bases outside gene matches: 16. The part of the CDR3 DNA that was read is TGTGCCAGCACCCGCAGGGGGATTCTAGAGGACACCGGGGAG. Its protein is CASTRRGILEDTGE. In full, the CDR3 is CASTRRGILEDTGELFF.